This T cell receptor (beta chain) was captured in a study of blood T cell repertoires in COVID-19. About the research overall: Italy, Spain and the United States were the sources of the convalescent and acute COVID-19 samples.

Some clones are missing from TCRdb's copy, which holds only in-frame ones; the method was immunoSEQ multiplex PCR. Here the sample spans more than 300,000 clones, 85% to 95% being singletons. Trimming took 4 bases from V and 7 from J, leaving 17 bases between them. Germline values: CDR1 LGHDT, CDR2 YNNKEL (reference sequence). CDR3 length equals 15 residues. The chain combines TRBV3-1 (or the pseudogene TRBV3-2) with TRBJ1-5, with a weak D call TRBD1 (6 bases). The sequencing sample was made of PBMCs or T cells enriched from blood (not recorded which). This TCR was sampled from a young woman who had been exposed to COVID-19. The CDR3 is CASSPRPGVGQPQHF. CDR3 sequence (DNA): TGTGCCAGCAGCCCACGACCAGGGGTTGGACAGCCCCAGCATTTT.